Following are 5 T cell receptor beta chains from one sample sequenced in a study of CD8 T cells in Susac syndrome. The authors reverse transcribed roughly 0.5 to 1 ug RNA with random hexamers. TCRdb independently ran MiXCR on the immunoSEQ multiplex PCR reads; one entry per CDR3 protein. The repertoire includes about 300,000 distinct CDR3 sequences, roughly 85% of them detected once, and 0.21% sits in the top ten. Sequencing was performed on CD8+ T cells from PBMCs. The receptor source for this set is a human donor with multiple sclerosis.

The chain carries TRBV4-1 and TRBJ2-7; 8 bases agree with TRBD1. Losses at the gene ends were 2 bases for V and 5 bases for J; bases not matched to a gene: 11. This CDR3 region has 16 residues. Germline CDR1 reads MGHRA; CDR2 reads YSYEKL. The CDR3 region has the DNA TGCGCCAGCAGCCAATCGTATGACAGGGGTTTGGACGAGCAGTACTTC. The encoded protein is CASSQSYDRGLDEQYF.

The rearrangement joins TRBV6-5 to TRBJ2-7; a weak D match, TRBD2 (5 bases). CDR1 and CDR2 (germline): MNHEY, SVGAGI. The CDR3 totals 15 residues. Trimming pared 0 bases from V and 7 bases from J, leaving 16 bases between. This CDR3 reads CASSYSDRPGKEQYF. CDR3 sequence (DNA): TGTGCCAGCAGTTACTCCGATCGACCGGGGAAGGAGCAGTACTTC.

The genes are TRBV11-2 and TRBJ2-7, with 9 bases fitting TRBD2. Germline loops: CDR1 SGHAT, CDR2 FQNNGV. After removal of 4 bases from V and 6 bases from J, the junction contained 10 bases not matched to a gene. The CDR3 loop spans 15 amino acids. The DNA of the CDR3 is TGTGCCAGCAGCTCCGAGCGGGAGGAGCTCGGCGAGCAGTACTTC. Its translation: CASSSEREELGEQYF.

CDR3 in DNA: TGTGCCAGCAGCTTAGGACAGGGGGCCCACTACGAGCAGTACTTC. Protein: CASSLGQGAHYEQYF. The chain joins TRBV7-9 to TRBJ2-7; the match to TRBD1 covers 10 bases. Germline V gives CDR1 SEHNR, CDR2 FQNEAQ (reference sequence). V lost 1 base and J lost 3; bases outside the gene matches: 3. The CDR3 is 15 residues long.

This chain connects TRBV4-3 to TRBJ1-4, with a possible D match to TRBD1 (5 bases). Trimming left V 4 bases short and J 6 bases short, with 18 bases between. Germline-derived CDR1 and CDR2 are LGHNA and YSLEER. This CDR3 comprises 16 residues. CDR3 coding DNA: TGCGCCAGCAGCCGCCTACTTGGGGGGAAGGATGAAAAACTGTTTTTT. Its protein product is CASSRLLGGKDEKLFF.